One and the same sample provided the 19 T cell receptor beta chains below, sequenced in a study of blood T cells in healthy people across ages. Through a sample-barcoded 5' primer and a J-beta primer mix, a second PCR was run for 7 to 11 cycles. TCRdb reanalysed the 5' RACE reads using MiXCR and keeps one entry per CDR3 protein. The sample lists approximately 900,000 distinct CDR3 sequences, 40% to 60% seen once, with roughly an eighth in the top ten. The specimen was blood. The source of these receptors is a man aged 30-40 years in good health.

This clonotype has only a few counts. V and J are TRBV24-1 and TRBJ1-5; TRBD1 matches 7 bases. Germline trimming cut 9 bases from V and 2 bases from J; bases unmatched to any gene: 9. The CDR3 has 15 residues. CDR1 KGHDR and CDR2 SFDVKD come from the germline V gene. CDR3 sequence: CATASRDSGNQPQHF. CDR3 DNA: TGTGCCACCGCTTCCCGGGACAGCGGCAATCAGCCCCAGCATTTT.

The gene calls are TRBV20-1 and TRBJ2-7; TRBD1 matches 11 bases. V gave up 4 bases and J gave up 7 bases; unmatched junction bases: 6. CDR1 and CDR2 from the germline V gene are DFQATT and SNEGSKA (reference sequence). The CDR3 contains 13 residues. The CDR3 protein is CSANRDRGWEQYF. The DNA of the CDR3 is TGCAGTGCTAACCGGGACAGGGGGTGGGAGCAGTACTTC.

In its sample, this clonotype was seen once. This chain connects TRBV28 to TRBJ2-7, with 8 positions matching TRBD1. The V and J ends lost 5 bases and 7 bases, in that order; junction bases with no gene match: 7. This CDR3 has 13 amino acids. CDR1 is MDHEN and CDR2 is SYDVKM in the germline V gene. The CDR3 loop is CASSPRGLREQYF. CDR3 coding DNA: TGTGCCAGCAGTCCCAGGGGGCTTCGGGAGCAGTACTTC.

This clonotype was seen just once. V is TRBV30 and J is TRBJ1-1, with 8 bases aligning to TRBD1. Germline V gene lookup returns CDR1 GTSNPN and CDR2 SVGIG (reference sequence). The CDR3 consists of 14 residues. After removal of 5 bases from V and 10 bases from J, the junction contained 15 bases not matched to a gene. The chain's CDR3 is CAWGWTGKPVGAFF. CDR3 bases: TGTGCCTGGGGTTGGACAGGGAAGCCGGTGGGAGCTTTCTTT.

This chain joins TRBV14 and TRBJ2-1; 9 nucleotides match TRBD2. With 3 bases clipped from V and 6 bases from J, the junction kept 3 bases outside the gene matches. Germline V gene data show CDR1 as SGHDN and CDR2 as FVKESK. The length of the CDR3 is 14 residues. The CDR3 DNA reads as TGTGCCAGCAGCCAGTCTAGCGGGGTCAATGAGCAGTTCTTC. Protein: CASSQSSGVNEQFF.

Remarks on this clonotype: It may be a read error: a sequence one base away is much more abundant. V and J are TRBV12-3 or TRBV12-4 and TRBJ2-3; D might be TRBD1 (5 bases). This CDR3 is built from 14 residues. Here the CDR3 reads CASSLEGLEDAQYF. The CDR3 coding sequence is TGTGCCAGCAGTTTAGAGGGGTTAGAAGATGCGCAGTATTTT.

The V call is TRBV5-1, the J call TRBJ2-3; D is undetermined. CDR3 size: 12 residues. Germline V gene lookup returns CDR1 SGHRS and CDR2 YFSETQ. V was pared by 0 bases and J by 7 bases, with 6 bases between. The DNA for the CDR3 is TGCGCCAGCAGCTTGGACTGGTATACGCAGTATTTT. This translates into CASSLDWYTQYF. Complete variable domain (other parts from reference TRBV5-1 and TRBJ2-3): KAGVTQTPRYLIKTRGQQVTLSCSPISGHRSVSWYQQTPGQGLQFLFEYFSETQRNKGNFPGRFSGRQFSNSRSEMNVSTLELGDSALYLCASSLDWYTQYFGPGTRLTVL.

There are a few counts of this clonotype. The V gene is TRBV7-2, the J gene TRBJ2-7, with TRBD1 as a possible D gene (6 bases). Germline V gene lookup returns CDR1 SGHTA and CDR2 FQGNSA. The CDR3 length is 13 residues. Trimming cost V 4 bases and J 4 bases, with 11 bases left between them. In DNA form, the CDR3 reads TGTGCCAGCAGCTCGACAACAGGGTACGAGCAGTACTTC. It codes for CASSSTTGYEQYF.

Many counts were recorded for this clonotype. The gene calls are TRBV4-3 and TRBJ2-7; TRBD1 agrees at 8 bases. Germline V gene sequence: CDR1 LGHNA, CDR2 YSLEER. The V and J ends lost 1 base and 2 bases, in that order; junction bases with no gene match: 4. The CDR3 loop spans 15 amino acids. The CDR3 coding sequence is TGCGCCAGCAGCCAAGGACAGGGGCGAACCTACGAGCAGTACTTC. As protein: CASSQGQGRTYEQYF.

The chain has TRBV5-1 and TRBJ1-4; TRBD1 might be the D (5 bases). CDR1 is SGHRS and CDR2 is YFSETQ in the germline V gene. The CDR3 is 17 residues long. Trimming cost V 0 bases and J 0 bases, with 12 bases left between them. This CDR3 is CASSLAGRAATNEKLFF. CDR3 nucleotides: TGCGCCAGCAGCTTGGCGGGCAGGGCGGCAACTAATGAAAAACTGTTTTTT.

This chain links TRBV20-1 with TRBJ2-2; D possibly matches TRBD1 or TRBD2 (5 bases each). Between the trimmed V and J ends, which lost 3 bases and 8 bases, there was a span of 16 bases. CDR3 length equals 14 residues. In germline, CDR1 is DFQATT, CDR2 SNEGSKA (reference sequence). CDR3 in DNA: TGCAGTGCTAGTGTCCAGGAGGACATTGGGGAGCTGTTTTTT. This codes for CSASVQEDIGELFF.

V usage is TRBV15 and J usage is TRBJ2-4; D possibly corresponds to TRBD2 (6 bases). There are 15 residues in the CDR3. Germline loops: CDR1 LNHNV, CDR2 YYDKDF (reference sequence). V lost 5 bases to trimming and J lost 3 bases, with 14 bases between them. The CDR3 region has the DNA TGTGCCACCAGCGGACCGGAGGGGAACAAAAACATTCAGTACTTC. This gives the protein CATSGPEGNKNIQYF.

This clonotype was counted at least ten times. V usage is TRBV7-9 and J usage is TRBJ1-4; 11 positions agree with TRBD1. CDR3 length: 17 residues. The germline gives CDR1 SEHNR, CDR2 FQNEAQ (reference sequence). The trim removed 2 bases at V and 6 bases at J, leaving 8 bases unmatched. The CDR3 DNA follows: TGTGCCAGCAGCTTACCGAAGGGACAGGGGGATTATGAAAAACTGTTTTTT. It specifies CASSLPKGQGDYEKLFF.

The chain employs TRBV12-3 or TRBV12-4 and TRBJ2-5; unclear D gene. V dropped 7 bases and J dropped 3 bases, with 12 bases sitting between them. The CDR3 consists of 13 residues. The CDR3 here is CASNIFGEETQYF. CDR3 coding DNA: TGTGCCAGCAACATATTTGGGGAAGAGACCCAGTACTTC.

The chain carries TRBV7-6 and TRBJ2-3; 12 nucleotides line up with TRBD2. The junction had 7 bases not matched to a gene; V was cut back by 6 bases and J by 0 bases. The V gene's germline CDR1 is SGHVS and CDR2 FNYEAQ. CDR3 length: 17 residues. CDR3 DNA: TGTGCCAGCAGTTCCCTAGCGGGGGGGACGAGCACAGATACGCAGTATTTT. Its translation: CASSSLAGGTSTDTQYF.

The V and J genes are TRBV11-2 and TRBJ2-1, with 10 bases matching TRBD1. The CDR3 is made up of 18 amino acids. CDR1 and CDR2 from the germline V gene are SGHAT and FQNNGV. V trimming: 3 bases; J trimming: 0 bases; junction bases outside the gene matches: 8. The DNA for the CDR3 is TGTGCCAGCAGCTTGGGGACAGGGGACGCGCTCTCCTACAATGAGCAGTTCTTC. This sequence encodes CASSLGTGDALSYNEQFF. Complete variable domain (other parts from reference TRBV11-2 and TRBJ2-1): EAGVAQSPRYKIIEKRQSVAFWCNPISGHATLYWYQQILGQGPKLLIQFQNNGVVDDSQLPKDRFSAERLKGVDSTLKIQPAKLEDSAVYLCASSLGTGDALSYNEQFFGPGTRLTVL.

This clonotype was seen many times. This chain connects TRBV4-1 to TRBJ1-1, with TRBD1 as a possible D gene (5 bases). CDR1 and CDR2 from the germline V gene are MGHRA and YSYEKL. V lost 0 bases and J lost 1, with 9 bases in between. This CDR3 region has 15 residues. Written as DNA, the CDR3 is TGCGCCAGCAGCCAAGATGGGGCGTCGAACACTGAAGCTTTCTTT. Translation gives CASSQDGASNTEAFF.

The gene calls are TRBV20-1 and TRBJ1-1; D is ambiguous. The CDR3 extends over 12 amino acids. Germline V CDR1 and CDR2: DFQATT, SNEGSKA (reference sequence). Trimming took 6 bases from V and 1 from J, leaving 9 bases between them. CDR3 amino acids: CSATDGNTEAFF. The CDR3 DNA is TGCAGTGCCACTGACGGGAACACTGAAGCTTTCTTT.

This clonotype was picked up a small number of times. CDR3 in amino acids: CASSQNGANTEAFF. In DNA form, the CDR3 reads TGTGCCAGCAGCCAGAACGGAGCGAACACTGAAGCTTTCTTT. V usage is TRBV3-1 and J usage is TRBJ1-1, with D uncertain. V was cut by 3 bases and J by 1 base, with 9 bases left in between. The germline V gene encodes CDR1 LGHDT and CDR2 YNNKEL (reference sequence). CDR3 length: 14 residues.